Below are 28 T cell receptor beta chains sequenced from a single sample in a study of blood T cell repertoires in COVID-19. The table came from immunoSEQ multiplex PCR; TCRdb's copy has only in-frame clones and leaves some out. The sample includes some 120,000 clones, approximately 77% of them seen just once. The specimen was peripheral blood. The origin of the receptors is a man older than 75 with acute or convalescent COVID-19.

This clone appeared a single time. This chain joins TRBV24-1 and TRBJ2-5; D not certain. The CDR3 length is 13 residues. Germline loops: CDR1 KGHDR, CDR2 SFDVKD. Trimming took off 3 bases at V and 3 bases at J, with 7 bases between the two ends. The CDR3 is CATSDPPEETQYF. As DNA, the CDR3 is TGTGCCACCAGTGATCCCCCGGAAGAGACCCAGTACTTC.

This clone was seen once. The rearrangement joins TRBV3-1 (or the pseudogene TRBV3-2) to TRBJ1-3; 10 bases map to TRBD1. V lost 2 bases, J lost 4 bases, and 5 bases stayed unmatched. CDR1 and CDR2 from the germline V gene are LGHDT and YNNKEL (reference sequence). CDR3 length: 16 residues. The CDR3 bases are TGTGCCAGCAGCCAAACCGACAGGGGGCTCGGAAACACCATATATTTT. Its protein product is CASSQTDRGLGNTIYF.

This sequence joins TRBV5-1 and TRBJ2-7; D is ambiguous. The CDR3 is 15 amino acids. Trimming took off 0 bases at V and 3 bases at J, with 13 bases between the two ends. Germline CDR1 and CDR2: SGHRS and YFSETQ. CDR3 DNA sequence: TGCGCCAGCAGCTTGGGCGGCAGAATCTACTACGAGCAGTACTTC. Protein: CASSLGGRIYYEQYF.

This clone was picked up one time. The chain joins TRBV19 to TRBJ1-2; D is undetermined. Germline V lookup: CDR1 LNHDA, CDR2 SQIVND (reference sequence). V was clipped by 5 bases and J by 4 bases, with 8 bases between them. The CDR3 consists of 12 residues. The CDR3 protein is CASSPTGYGYTF. The CDR3 bases are TGTGCCAGTAGTCCAACGGGCTATGGCTACACCTTC.

The V and J genes are TRBV5-6 and TRBJ2-2, with D hard to call. V dropped 2 bases and J dropped 7 bases, with 9 bases sitting between them. The CDR3 runs 13 residues. Germline loops: CDR1 SGHDT, CDR2 YYEEEE. The CDR3 DNA reads TGTGCCAGCAGCTTCGTCGCAGGCGGGGAGCTGTTTTTT. It is translated as CASSFVAGGELFF. Based on the CDR3 plus reference TRBV5-6 and TRBJ2-2, the full variable domain is DAGVTQSPTHLIKTRGQQVTLRCSPKSGHDTVSWYQQALGQGPQFIFQYYEEEERQRGNFPDRFSGHQFPNYSSELNVNALLLGDSALYLCASSFVAGGELFFGEGSRLTVL.

This clone has more than one count but fewer than ten. J is TRBJ2-7 and V is TRBV4-1; 10 bases map to TRBD2. This CDR3 has 16 amino acids. The J segment lost 6 bases and the V segment lost 4 bases, leaving 12 bases of the junction unmatched. CDR1 and CDR2 (germline): MGHRA, YSYEKL. CDR3 amino acids: CASSPPRSGGAGEQYF. As DNA, the CDR3 is TGCGCCAGCAGCCCCCCAAGGAGCGGGGGGGCCGGCGAGCAGTACTTC.

The V call is TRBV7-8, the J call TRBJ2-2, with D possibly TRBD2 on 7 matching bases. The CDR3 runs to 16 residues. Germline V gene data show CDR1 as SGHVS and CDR2 as FQNEAQ. Trimming pared 5 bases from V and 4 bases from J, leaving 17 bases between. CDR3 in amino acids: CASSLVGRGLTGELFF. The CDR3 DNA sequence: TGTGCCAGCAGCCTGGTTGGGCGGGGGCTCACCGGGGAGCTGTTTTTT.

This rearrangement joins TRBV3-1 (or the pseudogene TRBV3-2) to TRBJ2-5; D is unresolved. The germline gives CDR1 LGHDT, CDR2 YNNKEL (reference sequence). The CDR3 is 12 residues long. V shed 7 bases and J shed 4 bases, with 10 bases lying between them. For the CDR3, the DNA is TGTGCCAGCAATCTTCCCCCAGAGACCCAGTACTTC. Encoded protein: CASNLPPETQYF.

The V call is TRBV10-3, the J call TRBJ2-5, with D hard to call. The ends were cut back, 0 bases at V and 2 bases at J, with 16 bases in the middle. The germline V gene encodes CDR1 ENHRY and CDR2 SYGVKD. The CDR3 contains 17 residues. The CDR3 DNA is TGTGCCATCAGTGAGTCATCAGACATCCGTGGGCAAGAGACCCAGTACTTC. It encodes CAISESSDIRGQETQYF.

The rearrangement links TRBV5-4 to TRBJ2-7; 7 bases match TRBD1. CDR3 length: 14 residues. The germline V gene has CDR1 SGHNT and CDR2 YYREEE (reference sequence). The J segment lost 6 bases and the V segment lost 4 bases, leaving 10 bases of the junction unmatched. CDR3: CASSPGTVSGEQYF. In nucleotides, the CDR3 is TGTGCCAGCAGCCCTGGGACAGTGTCGGGCGAGCAGTACTTC.

The genes are TRBV3-1 (or the pseudogene TRBV3-2) and TRBJ2-4; D gene uncertain. The CDR3 runs 16 residues. Germline-derived CDR1 and CDR2 are LGHDT and YNNKEL (reference sequence). Trimming took 9 bases from V and 8 from J, leaving 26 bases between them. The CDR3 nucleotides are TGTGCCAGGACACCTATTTGGCGCCAAAAGGAACACATTCAGTACTTC. This gives the protein CARTPIWRQKEHIQYF.

The rearrangement joins TRBV3-1 (or the pseudogene TRBV3-2) to TRBJ2-7; 11 positions match TRBD1. CDR1 is LGHDT, CDR2 YNNKEL, per germline (reference sequence). The CDR3 has 13 amino acids. Losses at the gene ends were 4 bases for V and 7 bases for J; bases not matched to a gene: 3. CDR3 region: CASSPGQGAEQYF. The CDR3 bases are TGTGCCAGCAGCCCTGGACAGGGGGCTGAGCAGTACTTC.

The V gene is TRBV5-1, the J gene TRBJ2-7; TRBD1 aligns across 7 bases. CDR1 and CDR2 (germline): SGHRS, YFSETQ. This CDR3 is built from 15 residues. J lost 3 bases, V lost 4 bases, and 10 bases had no gene match. The CDR3 here is CASSPNPGQNYEQYF. The CDR3 coding sequence is TGCGCCAGCAGCCCGAACCCGGGACAGAACTACGAGCAGTACTTC.

The rearrangement uses TRBV10-3 and TRBJ2-5; 7 bases agree with TRBD2. Germline trimming cut 8 bases from V and 4 bases from J; bases unmatched to any gene: 7. The CDR3 is 13 amino acids. Germline V gene sequence: CDR1 ENHRY, CDR2 SYGVKD. CDR3 protein: CAIGTGGGETQYF. The CDR3 region has the DNA TGTGCCATCGGTACGGGGGGTGGAGAGACCCAGTACTTC.

The chain links TRBV9 to TRBJ2-7, with a possible D match to TRBD2 (6 bases). The CDR3 sequence is 15 residues long. The V gene lost 4 bases and the J gene lost 1 base, with 15 bases spanning the gap. The V gene's germline CDR1 is SGDLS and CDR2 YYNGEE. CDR3 loop: CASSRMAGRSYEQYF. Written as DNA, the CDR3 is TGTGCCAGCAGCCGTATGGCGGGGAGGTCCTACGAGCAGTACTTC.

The chain combines TRBV7-8 with TRBJ2-5, with 10 bases aligning to TRBD2. Trimming cost V 3 bases and J 3 bases; bases outside gene matches: 1. Germline loops: CDR1 SGHVS, CDR2 FQNEAQ. This CDR3 contains 14 residues. The CDR3 sequence: CASSFGLAEETQYF. In DNA form, the CDR3 reads TGTGCCAGCAGCTTCGGACTAGCGGAAGAGACCCAGTACTTC.

The chain is built from TRBV4-3 and TRBJ1-5, with TRBD1 identical over 7 bases. The CDR3 has 14 residues. V lost 0 bases, J lost 6 bases, and 2 bases stayed unmatched. Germline lookup yields CDR1 LGHNA and CDR2 YSLEER. CDR3 loop: CASSQDQGVQPQHF. Here the CDR3 DNA reads TGCGCCAGCAGCCAAGACCAGGGGGTTCAGCCCCAGCATTTT.

This sequence joins TRBV5-1 and TRBJ1-4; D uncertain. Germline V gives CDR1 SGHRS, CDR2 YFSETQ. Deletions cut 4 bases from V and 1 base from J, with 11 bases between. This CDR3 has 15 amino acids. In nucleotides, the CDR3 is TGCGCCAGCAGCCCTGACTTGGGAACTAATGAAAAACTGTTTTTT. Encoded protein: CASSPDLGTNEKLFF.

The J gene is TRBJ2-3, the V gene TRBV7-3; D may be TRBD2 (6 bases). The V end lost 5 bases, the J end lost 5 bases, and 20 bases lay between the germline ends. The CDR3 contains 16 residues. CDR1 is SGHTA and CDR2 is FQGTGA in the germline V gene. CDR3 bases: TGTGCCAGCAGCCGGCGCACGGGAGCGCGCGGAGATACGCAGTATTTT. Translating gives CASSRRTGARGDTQYF.

This clone was counted many times. The CDR3 DNA sequence: TGTGCCAGCAGCTTAGCGTCAGGATTCGAGCAGTACTTC. Protein product: CASSLASGFEQYF. This chain connects TRBV7-6 to TRBJ2-7, with no clear D. The CDR3 is made up of 13 amino acids. Between the trimmed V and J ends, which lost 0 bases and 6 bases, there was a span of 9 bases. CDR1 is SGHVS and CDR2 is FNYEAQ in the germline V gene.

The CDR3 here is CASSPPARLTSYNEQFF. The CDR3, as DNA: TGTGCCAGCTCACCACCGGCCAGGCTAACCTCCTACAATGAGCAGTTCTTC. The rearrangement joins TRBV18 to TRBJ2-1; unclear D gene. CDR1 is KGHSH, CDR2 LQKENI, per germline. The length of the CDR3 is 17 residues. V lost 0 bases and J lost 0, with 12 bases in between.

The rearrangement uses TRBV18 and TRBJ2-3; no reliable D call. The germline V gene encodes CDR1 KGHSH and CDR2 LQKENI. The CDR3 has 15 residues. Trimming removed 0 bases at V and 0 bases at J, with 7 bases between. CDR3 amino acids: CASSPPSLSTDTQYF. CDR3 nucleotide sequence: TGTGCCAGCTCACCACCGAGTTTAAGCACAGATACGCAGTATTTT. Together with reference TRBV18 and TRBJ2-3, the CDR3 gives the full variable domain: NAGVMQNPRHLVRRRGQEARLRCSPMKGHSHVYWYRQLPEEGLKFMVYLQKENIIDESGMPKERFSAEFPKEGPSILRIQQVVRGDSAAYFCASSPPSLSTDTQYFGPGTRLTVL.

Only a few counts were recorded for this clone. The chain carries TRBV18 and TRBJ1-6; D might be TRBD1 (5 bases). This CDR3 comprises 13 residues. V was pared by 3 bases and J by 10 bases, with 10 bases between. Per the germline V gene, CDR1 is KGHSH and CDR2 is LQKENI. The CDR3: CASSPGQGSPLHF. CDR3 coding DNA: TGTGCCAGCTCACCGGGGCAAGGATCACCCCTCCACTTT.

This sequence joins TRBV5-3 and TRBJ2-2, with 7 bases fitting TRBD1. TRBV5-3 is an ORF; its function is uncertain. The V gene end was trimmed by 1 base and the J gene end by 0 bases; junction bases not matched to a gene: 6. CDR3 length: 17 amino acids. The CDR3 spells CARSLPGQNANTGELFF. For the CDR3, the DNA is TGTGCCAGAAGCTTGCCGGGACAGAACGCGAACACCGGGGAGCTGTTTTTT.

This chain links TRBV28 with TRBJ2-7; TRBD2 matches 9 bases. Per the germline V gene, CDR1 is MDHEN and CDR2 is SYDVKM. The J segment lost 3 bases and the V segment lost 4 bases, leaving 10 bases of the junction unmatched. The CDR3 totals 16 residues. DNA of the CDR3: TGTGCCAGCAGTTGGGAGCGGGAGGACCCTATCTACGAGCAGTACTTC. This encodes CASSWEREDPIYEQYF.

The sample holds one count of this clone. The gene calls are TRBV7-9 and TRBJ2-3; 10 bases agree with TRBD1. V lost 5 bases to trimming and J lost 4 bases; unmatched junction nucleotides: 9. The germline V gene has CDR1 SEHNR and CDR2 FQNEAQ (reference sequence). The CDR3 sequence is 16 residues long. CDR3 region: CASSIPGTGAPDTQYF. CDR3 sequence (DNA): TGTGCCAGCAGCATACCCGGGACAGGGGCCCCAGATACGCAGTATTTT.

The chain combines TRBV19 with TRBJ2-5; D is possibly TRBD1 (6 bases). Per germline, CDR1 LNHDA and CDR2 SQIVND (reference sequence). The CDR3 runs to 14 residues. V lost 6 bases, J lost 5 bases, and 16 bases lay in between. CDR3 residues: CASSVTGKRETQYF. CDR3 DNA sequence: TGTGCCAGTAGCGTTACAGGGAAAAGGGAGACCCAGTACTTC.

This chain's CDR3 is CASSPVLAATDTQYF. The CDR3 nucleotides are TGTGCCAGCTCACCAGTCCTAGCGGCCACAGATACGCAGTATTTT. The chain combines TRBV18 with TRBJ2-3; 7 bases line up with TRBD2. This CDR3 has 15 residues. Germline assignment: CDR1 KGHSH and CDR2 LQKENI. The V and J ends lost 2 bases and 2 bases, in that order; junction bases with no gene match: 4.